Included here is one TCR beta chain sequence, with context. This receptor's antigen is unknown. Base qualities are not recorded, but no much larger clone differs from it by a single base. In the germline V gene, CDR1 corresponds to SGHTA and CDR2 to FQGNSA. V gives up 1 base and J gives up 1 base, and the segment between their germline ends measures 16 bases. The CDR3, cysteine through phenylalanine, is 17 amino acids long. Of all the DNA, just the CDR3 is kept, 51 bases in frame from base 1. The data derive from a study of Graves' ophthalmopathy and Graves' hyperthyroidism (dated by TCRdb to the late 2010s). As for the study more broadly: Peripheral blood samples were taken at the time of initial diagnosis, before any treatment was given. An independent validation cohort was composed of 18 hyperthyroidism patients and around 15 patients who later progressed from hyperthyroidism to ophthalmopathy. T-cell repertoires of thyroid tissue and blood were compared in a handful of hyperthyroidism patients. In total, around 140 blood samples were TCR-sequenced: 43 ophthalmopathy, some 72 hyperthyroidism and 17 hyperthyroidism-to-ophthalmopathy patients. To tell Graves' ophthalmopathy apart from Graves' hyperthyroidism, and to predict which patients would progress to ophthalmopathy, the study relied on TCR beta repertoire signatures. To explore V-J signatures distinguishing ophthalmopathy from hyperthyroidism, a discovery set of around 97 patients (roughly 45 ophthalmopathy, 55 to 60 stable hyperthyroidism) was enrolled. After sampling, hyperthyroidism patients received methimazole starting at 30 mg daily, and ophthalmopathy patients received high-dose intravenous methylprednisolone. Summary of the overall study and its limitations: Most expanded thyroid clonotypes with frequency above 0.001 were also detected in blood, suggesting blood repertoires may reflect the thyroid immune response. The 13-signature model separated ophthalmopathy from stable hyperthyroidism with approximately 85% sensitivity and about 84% specificity in cross-validation, and 80%/75% in the test set. In validation, the model predicted ophthalmopathy progression with roughly 68% sensitivity and about 73% specificity; roughly 12 predicted patients were CT-confirmed with GO in a median of about 6.2 months. No statistical method was used to predetermine the sample size, and group allocation was not hidden from the investigators.

Ophthalmopathy patients were characterized by moderately to severely active disease, a Clinical Activity Score of at least 3, a NOSPECS grade of at least 4, and a disease duration under 3 months. Anyone with other autoimmune diseases, uncontrolled infections, pregnancy or lactation was excluded from the study. Diagnosis relied on clinical symptoms, serum thyroxine, TRAb, thyroid ultrasound and orbital computed tomography. PBMCs were isolated from more than 8 ml of fresh peripheral blood by Ficoll-Paque density gradient centrifugation. Total RNA was extracted with Trizol reagent and quality-checked on an Agilent 2100 Bioanalyzer. For repertoire sequencing, TCR beta CDR3 regions were amplified from RNA transcripts. The first round of RT-PCR was done with HTBI primers and the Qiagen OneStep RT-PCR kit, and was followed by a second round of multiplex PCR, then size selection and purification. Libraries were sequenced on an Illumina HiSeq2000 using paired-end 100 bp reads. Regarding the original processing steps: SOAPnuke was used to process the reads, throwing out any read that had adapters, had uncalled bases, had a mean Phred below 15, or lacked an exact constant-primer or identifier match. COPE v1.2.5 was used to merge high-quality paired reads. Unique nucleotide sequences were defined as clonotypes and aligned to IMGT TRB V, D and J references using MiTCR v1.1. Analysis was restricted to V-J combinations with a frequency above 0.0001, which covered just over 98% of repertoires. For each V-J combination, a TCR clonal expansion and chaos score was defined as F50 clonal expansion divided by the chaos observed in the TCRdist matrix. Welch's t-statistics and random forest were used to reduce features to about a dozen V-J combinations, which were fed into a naive Bayes classifier. The Morisita-Horn index was used to measure how similar the thyroid and blood repertoires were. The raw public data were reprocessed by TCRdb itself: fastp quality trimming at Q25, MiXCR clonotype calling, in-frame beta chains only. Each entry is one CDR3 protein sequence, shown with its most common DNA and genes. The authors' filters were not applied to this entry. Recorded for this sample are about 240,000 distinct CDR3 sequences; around 50% of them occurred a single time. The ten most abundant clones make up around 43% of the sample.

This clonotype was sampled from an adult man with Graves' ophthalmopathy. Sequences were obtained from peripheral blood. This chain is built from TRBV7-2 and TRBJ2-5; TRBD2 might be the D gene, on 5 matching bases. CDR3 loop: CASSLDLVIGGQETQYF. The sequenced DNA is TGTGCCAGCAGCTTAGATCTCGTGATAGGAGGCCAAGAGACCCAGTACTTC.